These 26 T cell receptor beta chains originate from one sample sequenced in a study of identical twins. TCRdb processed the 5' RACE reads anew with MiXCR; each CDR3 protein has one entry. The table shows approximately 240,000 distinct CDR3 sequences, with around an eighth occurring only once. The source material was memory (CD45RO+) T cells sorted from blood. These receptors all stem from a woman younger than 30 in good health.

This rearrangement joins TRBV28 to TRBJ1-1; D not resolved. V lost 3 bases and J lost 1, with 6 bases in between. From germline, CDR1 is MDHEN and CDR2 SYDVKM. The CDR3 totals 13 residues. The chain's CDR3 is CASSFGTNTEAFF. The CDR3 bases are TGTGCCAGCAGTTTTGGCACGAACACTGAAGCTTTCTTT.

The rearrangement links TRBV3-1 to TRBJ2-7; D unresolved. Between the trimmed V and J ends, which lost 0 bases and 0 bases, there was a span of 9 bases. CDR3 length: 15 amino acids. CDR1 and CDR2 from the germline V gene are LGHDT and YNNKEL (reference sequence). The CDR3 DNA follows: TGTGCCAGCAGCCAAGAGAGACATAGCTCCTACGAGCAGTACTTC. Amino acids: CASSQERHSSYEQYF.

This chain uses TRBV3-1 with TRBJ2-2, with 7 bases aligning to TRBD2. The CDR3 spans 15 residues. Unmatched junction bases numbered 0, after V lost 2 bases and J lost 0 bases. The germline gives CDR1 LGHDT, CDR2 YNNKEL (reference sequence). The CDR3 reads CASSQSGANTGELFF. The CDR3 bases are TGTGCCAGCAGCCAAAGCGGGGCGAACACCGGGGAGCTGTTTTTT. Drawing the rest from reference TRBV3-1 and TRBJ2-2, the complete variable domain is DTAVSQTPKYLVTQMGNDKSIKCEQNLGHDTMYWYKQDSKKFLKIMFSYNNKELIINETVPNRFSPKSPDKAHLNLHINSLELGDSAVYFCASSQSGANTGELFFGEGSRLTVL.

This clonotype was seen only a few times. The gene calls are TRBV10-3 and TRBJ1-2; D not resolved. Germline V gives CDR1 ENHRY, CDR2 SYGVKD. The CDR3 extends over 14 amino acids. With 0 bases removed from V and 6 bases from J, the gap between germline ends came to 11 bases. In DNA, the CDR3 is TGTGCCATCAGTGAGTCTTCCAGCTGGGATGGCTACACCTTC. Its protein product is CAISESSSWDGYTF.

The chain has TRBV7-2 and TRBJ1-4; 7 positions match TRBD1. This CDR3 spans 14 amino acids. J lost 8 bases, V lost 5 bases, and 8 bases had no gene match. From germline, CDR1 is SGHTA and CDR2 FQGNSA. Written as DNA, the CDR3 is TGTGCCAGCAGCGACAGGGCGGGAAGGGAAAAACTGTTTTTT. Protein sequence: CASSDRAGREKLFF.

The chain is built from TRBV6-2 or TRBV6-3 and TRBJ2-5; unclear D gene. Germline V gives CDR1 MNHEY, CDR2 SVGEGT. V lost 11 bases, J lost 7 bases, and 17 bases lay in between. The CDR3 sequence is 12 residues long. CDR3 in amino acids: CAGLQFSGTQYF. For the CDR3, the DNA is TGTGCCGGGTTACAATTCTCGGGGACCCAGTACTTC.

This clonotype was picked up many times. J is TRBJ1-1 and V is TRBV7-9; TRBD1 matches 9 bases. The CDR3 sequence is 14 residues long. Unmatched junction bases numbered 5, after V lost 4 bases and J lost 5 bases. Germline V CDR1 and CDR2: SEHNR, FQNEAQ (reference sequence). CDR3 in amino acids: CASSSTGGFTEAFF. The CDR3 nucleotides read TGTGCCAGCAGCTCGACAGGGGGTTTTACTGAAGCTTTCTTT. The whole variable domain, remainder taken from reference TRBV7-9 and TRBJ1-1, is DTGVSQNPRHKITKRGQNVTFRCDPISEHNRLYWYRQTLGQGPEFLTYFQNEAQLEKSRLLSDRFSAERPKGSFSTLEIQRTEQGDSAMYLCASSSTGGFTEAFFGQGTRLTVV.

This clonotype was seen more than once but under ten times. CDR3 bases: TGCAGTGCTAGGTCCCCAGGAGCCAAAAACATTCAGTACTTC. Protein: CSARSPGAKNIQYF. V gene TRBV20-1 combines with J gene TRBJ2-4; D is unresolved. Trimming took off 3 bases at V and 0 bases at J, with 9 bases between the two ends. Germline V gene data show CDR1 as DFQATT and CDR2 as SNEGSKA (reference sequence). The length of the CDR3 is 14 residues.

This clonotype showed up just a few times. This CDR3 reads CSVLGQTEAFF. In DNA form, the CDR3 reads TGCAGCGTTCTAGGACAGACTGAAGCTTTCTTT. The genes are TRBV29-1 and TRBJ1-1; possible D gene TRBD1, 6 bases. Trimming took off 5 bases at V and 5 bases at J, with 9 bases between the two ends. Germline V gives CDR1 SQVTM, CDR2 ANQGSEA. The CDR3 runs 11 residues.

The table lists this clonotype with many counts. The chain joins TRBV7-2 to TRBJ1-5, with D tentatively TRBD1 (5 bases). CDR1 is SGHTA and CDR2 is FQGNSA in the germline V gene. This CDR3 is 14 amino acids long. Deletions cut 5 bases from V and 6 bases from J, with 14 bases between. CDR3 in DNA: TGTGCCAGCAGCCTCCGGGACCCCGGTCAGCCCCAGCATTTT. Translation gives CASSLRDPGQPQHF.

The V gene is TRBV20-1, the J gene TRBJ2-6, with D unresolved. Germline V gives CDR1 DFQATT, CDR2 SNEGSKA (reference sequence). The V gene lost 3 bases and the J gene lost 1 base, with 10 bases spanning the gap. The CDR3 has 15 amino acids. The CDR3 coding sequence is TGCAGTGCTAGCTCAGGATTTTCTGGGGCCAACGTCCTGACTTTC. It codes for CSASSGFSGANVLTF.

The chain has TRBV2 and TRBJ2-1; 11 bases map to TRBD1. CDR3 length: 18 residues. Germline trimming cut 1 base from V and 4 bases from J; bases unmatched to any gene: 9. Germline CDR1 SNHLY, CDR2 FYNNEI. DNA for the CDR3: TGTGCCAGCAGTGAAGATATGTCGGGGGACAGGGGGTACAATGAGCAGTTCTTC. Translated: CASSEDMSGDRGYNEQFF.

This clonotype was counted only a few times. The V gene is TRBV7-3, the J gene TRBJ2-7; 8 nucleotides align to TRBD1. With V trimmed by 5 bases and J by 2 bases, 17 bases remained unmatched. The germline CDR1 and CDR2 sequences are SGHTA and FQGTGA. The CDR3 contains 18 residues. CDR3: CASSPAPPSGTGAYEQYF. In nucleotides, the CDR3 is TGTGCCAGCAGCCCGGCCCCTCCTTCCGGGACAGGTGCCTACGAGCAGTACTTC.

The genes are TRBV29-1 and TRBJ1-1, with D hard to call. V shed 3 bases and J shed 0 bases, with 5 bases lying between them. The CDR3 is made up of 12 amino acids. CDR1 is SQVTM, CDR2 ANQGSEA, per germline. CDR3 amino acids: CSVEDLNTEAFF. The CDR3 DNA follows: TGCAGCGTTGAGGATTTGAACACTGAAGCTTTCTTT.

The rearrangement uses TRBV9 and TRBJ2-1, with 7 positions matching TRBD2. CDR1 is SGDLS, CDR2 YYNGEE, per germline. The length of the CDR3 is 16 residues. With V trimmed by 0 bases and J by 1 base, 4 bases remained unmatched. In nucleotides, the CDR3 is TGTGCCAGCAGCGTAGGGCGGGAGCCGTCCTACAATGAGCAGTTCTTC. Its translation is CASSVGREPSYNEQFF. Full variable domain (rest looked up from reference TRBV9 and TRBJ2-1): DSGVTQTPKHLITATGQRVTLRCSPRSGDLSVYWYQQSLDQGLQFLIQYYNGEERAKGNILERFSAQQFPDLHSELNLSSLELGDSALYFCASSVGREPSYNEQFFGPGTRLTVL.

This CDR3 is CASSKGTSRETQYF. Written as DNA, the CDR3 is TGTGCCAGCAGTAAGGGAACTAGCCGGGAGACCCAGTACTTC. The rearrangement joins TRBV6-1 to TRBJ2-5, with D possibly matching TRBD2 (6 bases). In germline, CDR1 is MNHNS, CDR2 SASEGT. This CDR3 has 14 amino acids. Between the trimmed V and J ends, which lost 5 bases and 5 bases, there was a span of 15 bases.

In this sample, this clonotype turned up a few times. The chain combines TRBV6-2 or TRBV6-3 with TRBJ2-7; 7 nucleotides align to TRBD2. With 2 bases clipped from V and 0 bases from J, the junction kept 7 bases outside the gene matches. Germline V gene sequence: CDR1 MNHEY, CDR2 SVGEGT. The CDR3 covers 16 residues. CDR3 protein: CASSYSLGRPSYEQYF. The CDR3 DNA sequence: TGTGCCAGCAGTTACAGCCTCGGGAGGCCCTCCTACGAGCAGTACTTC.

The J gene is TRBJ2-7, the V gene TRBV29-1; D is unclear. Looked up from germline, CDR1 is SQVTM and CDR2 is ANQGSEA. CDR3 size: 13 residues. Trimming took 7 bases from V and 0 from J, leaving 13 bases between them. The CDR3 coding sequence is TGCAGCGGGATTCGGGCCTCCTCCTACGAGCAGTACTTC. The encoded protein is CSGIRASSYEQYF.

This clonotype has only a few counts. The J gene is TRBJ2-7, the V gene TRBV6-2 or TRBV6-3; 13 bases are shared with TRBD2. The CDR3 length is 15 residues. Germline values: CDR1 MNHEY, CDR2 SVGEGT. V lost 7 bases to trimming and J lost 3 bases; unmatched junction nucleotides: 6. In DNA form, the CDR3 reads TGTGCCAGCAATCTGGGACTAGCGGGGCACTACGAGCAGTACTTC. Protein: CASNLGLAGHYEQYF.

This rearrangement joins TRBV7-2 to TRBJ2-7; perhaps TRBD1 as D (5 bases). Germline CDR1 is SGHTA and CDR2 is FQGNSA. CDR3 length equals 15 residues. Trimming removed 1 base from V and 1 base from J, with 11 bases in between. The CDR3 bases are TGTGCCAGCAGCTTAGAGGGGCTTGGATCCTACGAGCAGTACTTC. Its translation is CASSLEGLGSYEQYF.

The sample holds a few counts of this clonotype. The V call is TRBV7-2, the J call TRBJ2-3; tentatively, D is TRBD2 (5 bases). The CDR3 runs 15 residues. V was clipped by 2 bases and J by 6 bases, with 15 bases between them. The V gene's germline CDR1 is SGHTA and CDR2 FQGNSA. The CDR3 DNA follows: TGTGCCAGCAGCTTATTCGGCGGGTTCGAGGATACGCAGTATTTT. Its translation: CASSLFGGFEDTQYF.

The gene calls are TRBV11-2 and TRBJ2-3, with D possibly TRBD2 on 5 matching bases. The ends were cut back, 5 bases at V and 4 bases at J, with 16 bases in the middle. Germline V gene sequence: CDR1 SGHAT, CDR2 FQNNGV. This CDR3 has 15 residues. This chain's CDR3 is CASSGPGYTADTQYF. The CDR3 DNA sequence: TGTGCCAGCAGCGGCCCGGGATATACGGCAGATACGCAGTATTTT.

This clonotype was picked up a small number of times. The V gene is TRBV20-1, the J gene TRBJ1-3; D gene unclear. CDR1 is DFQATT and CDR2 is SNEGSKA in the germline V gene (reference sequence). V shed 0 bases and J shed 9 bases, with 12 bases lying between them. The CDR3 loop spans 13 amino acids. CDR3 protein: CSARDQRGGTIYF. The CDR3, as DNA: TGCAGTGCTAGAGATCAAAGAGGAGGCACCATATATTTT.

The chain has TRBV15 and TRBJ1-1, with D unclear. Trimming left V 0 bases short and J 6 bases short, with 8 bases between. CDR1 is LNHNV, CDR2 YYDKDF, per germline (reference sequence). The CDR3 has 13 amino acids. The CDR3 DNA reads as TGTGCCACCAGCAGAGAGGACCGACCTGAAGCTTTCTTT. Amino acids: CATSREDRPEAFF.

The chain joins TRBV7-9 to TRBJ2-1; 8 bases map to TRBD1. Unmatched junction bases numbered 8, after V lost 5 bases and J lost 8 bases. Germline CDR1 reads SEHNR; CDR2 reads FQNEAQ (reference sequence). The CDR3 contains 14 residues. The chain's CDR3 is CASSQPDRGDEQFF. CDR3 in DNA: TGTGCCAGCAGCCAGCCCGACAGGGGAGATGAGCAGTTCTTC.

The chain is built from TRBV7-6 and TRBJ2-3; D is unresolved. Trimming shortened V by 4 bases and J by 0 bases, and 5 bases separated the two germline ends. Germline V gene lookup returns CDR1 SGHVS and CDR2 FNYEAQ. The CDR3 totals 13 residues. This chain's CDR3 is CASSWASTDTQYF. CDR3 nucleotides: TGTGCCAGCAGCTGGGCTAGCACAGATACGCAGTATTTT.